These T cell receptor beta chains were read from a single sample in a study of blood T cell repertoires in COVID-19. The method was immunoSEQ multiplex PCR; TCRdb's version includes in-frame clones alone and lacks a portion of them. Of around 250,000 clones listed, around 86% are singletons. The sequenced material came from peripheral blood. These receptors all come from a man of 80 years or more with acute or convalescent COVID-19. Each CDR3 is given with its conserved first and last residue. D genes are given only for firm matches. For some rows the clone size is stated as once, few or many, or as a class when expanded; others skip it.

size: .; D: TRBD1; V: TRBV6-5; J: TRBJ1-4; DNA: TGTGCCAGCAGTTACCTCCTGACAGGGGAGAGAGAAAAACTGTTTTTT; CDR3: CASSYLLTGEREKLFF
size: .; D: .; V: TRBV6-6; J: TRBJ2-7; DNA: TGTGCCAGCAGCATGGCGGGTCCAGCCTACGAGCAGTACTTC; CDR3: CASSMAGPAYEQYF
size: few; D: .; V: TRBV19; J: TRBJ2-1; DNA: TGTGCCAGTCGTAAGGCAACAGGGTACAATGAGCAGTTCTTC; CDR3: CASRKATGYNEQFF
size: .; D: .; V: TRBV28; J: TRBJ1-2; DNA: TGTGCCAGCAGGGTGGAGAGGGGCTACACCTTC; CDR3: CASRVERGYTF
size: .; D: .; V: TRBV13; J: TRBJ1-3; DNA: TGTGCCAGCAGCTTACGGGCTGGAAACACCATATATTTT; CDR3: CASSLRAGNTIYF
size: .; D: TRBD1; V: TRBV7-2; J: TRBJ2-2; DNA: TGTGCCAGCAGCTTGACAGGGGGTAACACCGGGGAGCTGTTTTTT; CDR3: CASSLTGGNTGELFF
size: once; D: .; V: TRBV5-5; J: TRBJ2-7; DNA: TGTGCCAGCAGCCTCCGGGGAGGGGGAGTAGGGGAAAACGAGCAGTACTTC; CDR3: CASSLRGGGVGENEQYF
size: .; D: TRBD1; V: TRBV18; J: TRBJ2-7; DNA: TGTGCCAGCTCACCCGCCGGGACAGGGATCTACGAGCAGTACTTC; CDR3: CASSPAGTGIYEQYF
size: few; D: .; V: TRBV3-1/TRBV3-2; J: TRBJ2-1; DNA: TGTGCCAGCAGCCACCACCAGGTCAATGAGCAGTTCTTC; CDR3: CASSHHQVNEQFF
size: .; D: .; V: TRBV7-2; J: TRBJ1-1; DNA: TGTGCCAGCAGCTCAGACCGGGAGGCTCAAGCTTTCTTT; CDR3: CASSSDREAQAFF
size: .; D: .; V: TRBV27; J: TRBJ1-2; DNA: TGTGCCAGCAGTTCCCCCAGAGCGGGGACCTATGGCTACACCTTC; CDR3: CASSSPRAGTYGYTF
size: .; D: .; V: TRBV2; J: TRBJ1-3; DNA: TGTGCCAGCCTTAGACAGCCGAGCTCTGGAAACACCATATATTTT; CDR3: CASLRQPSSGNTIYF
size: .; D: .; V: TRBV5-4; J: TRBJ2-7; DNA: TGTGCCAGCAGCCAACCCCTTACGACAGGCACCGAGCAGTACTTC; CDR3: CASSQPLTTGTEQYF
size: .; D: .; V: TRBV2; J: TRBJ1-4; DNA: TGTGCCAGTCACGGGACACTTAATGAAAAACTGTTTTTT; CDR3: CASHGTLNEKLFF
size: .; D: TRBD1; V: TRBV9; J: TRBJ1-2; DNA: TGTGCCAGCAGCCCCGGACAGGCCTCGGGGGACTATGGCTACACCTTC; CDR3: CASSPGQASGDYGYTF
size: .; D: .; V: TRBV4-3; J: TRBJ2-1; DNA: TGCGCCAGCAGCCAAGATAGCTACAATGAGCAGTTCTTC; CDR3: CASSQDSYNEQFF
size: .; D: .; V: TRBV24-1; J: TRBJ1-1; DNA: TGTGCCACCAGTGATTCAAGGACAGCGAACACTGAAGCTTTCTTT; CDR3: CATSDSRTANTEAFF
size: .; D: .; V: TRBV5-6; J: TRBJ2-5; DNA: TGTGCCAGCAGCTTGGCAGGCAACCAAGAGACCCAGTACTTC; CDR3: CASSLAGNQETQYF
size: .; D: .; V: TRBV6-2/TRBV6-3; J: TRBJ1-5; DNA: TGTGCCAGCAGCCTGTCGGGGTTGAGCAATCAGCCCCAGCATTTT; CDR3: CASSLSGLSNQPQHF